This TCR beta chain was sequenced during a study of shared clonotypes between healthy human individuals. Study summary: There were three CD4 naive, three CD4 memory, two CD8 naive and one CD8 memory plates per donor.

The study ran the assay at deep level. It was across several immunoSEQ plates that each subset's genomic DNA was evenly split. Generated by immunoSEQ multiplex PCR, the TCRdb table keeps only in-frame clones and is missing some. The sample lists some 1.5 million clones, 95% to 99% occurring once. Overall study findings and caveats: Lower generation probabilities were found for non-shared clonotypes than for those shared by all four donors.

V gave up 0 bases and J gave up 2 bases, with 5 bases separating them. The germline CDR1 and CDR2 sequences are SGHRS and YFSETQ. The CDR3 totals 14 residues. On this clone: Its antigen remains unknown. Other DNA sequences of this sample code for an identical CDR3.

The material sequenced was naive CD4+ T cells sorted from blood. Subset indicated: CD45RA+ positively selected. The V and J genes are TRBV5-1 and TRBJ2-2; D is ambiguous. The receptor's source is a man aged 25 to 40 in good health. CDR3 protein: CASSLEVNTGELFF. CDR3 sequence (DNA): TGCGCCAGCAGCTTGGAGGTAAACACCGGGGAGCTGTTTTTT.